A selection of T cell receptor beta chains follows, all from one sample in a study of T cells expressing NK-cell markers. For each CDR3 protein, TCRdb gives one entry from its re-call of the 5' RACE reads, without DNA. This repertoire includes 130,000 to 150,000 distinct CDR3 sequences. The sample was blood T cells: a sorted CD56 or NKG2C T cell subset, CD4+ or CD8+ T cells, or bulk PBMC T cells (not recorded which). All receptors come from a man aged 18 to 35 in good health. CDR3s include the opening cysteine and the closing phenylalanine or tryptophan.

TRBJ2-1 TRBV4-1 CASSQVDGGGEQFF
TRBJ2-7 TRBV4-2 CASSLTPGTGRDEQYF
TRBJ1-1 TRBV10-1 CASSESSWRSEAFF
TRBJ2-1 TRBV7-9 CASSSERDSYNEQFF
TRBJ2-1 TRBV29-1 CSVEDGGTNNEQFF
TRBJ2-2 TRBV30 CAQSGRVTGELFF
TRBJ2-2 TRBV20-1 CSARDFRQENTGELFF
TRBJ2-3 TRBV7-9 CASKDRSSTDTQYF
TRBJ1-4 TRBV15 CATRTGPNEKLFF
TRBJ1-4 TRBV23-1 CASSRMPGPATNEKLFF
TRBJ1-5 TRBV12-3/TRBV12-4 CASSWAEYRSNQPQHF
TRBJ1-2 TRBV6-5 CASSRIAGDYGYTF
TRBJ1-2 TRBV20-1 CSANPGTGNGYTF
TRBJ2-3 TRBV21-1 CASRASGRKDTQYF
TRBJ2-1 TRBV29-1 CSVPASGSYNEQFF
TRBJ1-5 TRBV6-2/TRBV6-3 CASRSPPGGDEGNQPQHF
TRBJ1-1 TRBV5-5 CASSLVDREVWSNTEAFF
TRBJ2-5 TRBV12-3/TRBV12-4 CASTKRESVGETQYF
TRBJ2-5 TRBV18 CASSPQLGQLNGETQYF
TRBJ2-2 TRBV7-8 CASSLGAGELFF
TRBJ1-4 TRBV27 CASSLIWPGDYTTNEKLFF
TRBJ2-3 TRBV9 CASSVAGLAGDTQYF
TRBJ2-3 TRBV7-8 CASSQREDTDTQYF
TRBJ1-5 TRBV10-3 CAISEGELVGQPQHF
TRBJ2-2 TRBV6-1 CASRTGSGQTGELFF
TRBJ2-3 TRBV7-3 CASSLAAGGADTQYF
TRBJ2-1 TRBV20-1 CSLLATSSYNEQFF
TRBJ2-2 TRBV12-3/TRBV12-4 CASSFQTSFDTGELFF
TRBJ2-3 TRBV7-2 CASSPNRLAGGPGTQYF
TRBJ2-3 TRBV7-8 CASSFVASSTDTQYF
TRBJ1-2 TRBV9 CASSASSTANYGYTF
TRBJ2-3 TRBV29-1 CSVDSSTDTQYF
TRBJ2-1 TRBV7-7 CASSLKLASFHEQFF
TRBJ2-4 TRBV28 CARSLQLAGGPSAQSIQYF
TRBJ2-6 TRBV11-2 CASRGEGFSSGANVLTF
TRBJ2-4 TRBV9 CASSSTGSKNIQYF
TRBJ2-7 TRBV12-3/TRBV12-4 CASSLGSGPIYEQYF
TRBJ2-7 TRBV27 CASRAGPIYEQYF
TRBJ2-3 TRBV12-3/TRBV12-4 CASSLGLAGGLTDTQYF
TRBJ1-4 TRBV12-3/TRBV12-4 CASSFLGQGNEKLFF
TRBJ2-3 TRBV12-3/TRBV12-4 CASSPVGPSTDTQYF
TRBJ2-1 TRBV19 CASSPRGTPGLAGWEQFF
TRBJ2-1 TRBV7-6 CASSLETSGTYNEQFF
TRBJ1-5 TRBV19 CASSASEGGKFYQPQHF
TRBJ2-3 TRBV13 CASSGGTDTQYF
TRBJ1-1 TRBV5-5 CASSGTGGKYTEAFF
TRBJ1-1 TRBV3-1 CASSQRRDSSEAFF
TRBJ2-1 TRBV5-1 CASSLSLGNWDNEQFF
TRBJ1-6 TRBV6-5 CASRGWVRGDSPLHF
TRBJ2-1 TRBV29-1 CSVRPGAGPEQFF